These T cell receptor beta chains were read from a single sample in a study of T cell responses to AZD1222 COVID-19 vaccine. Sequencing used immunoSEQ multiplex PCR; TCRdb keeps in-frame clones, though not all of them. The sample holds about 150,000 clones, about 91% seen once. Sequences were derived from peripheral blood, sampled on day 0 of AZD1222 vaccination. Receptors originate from an adult in good health. Both conserved end residues are part of each CDR3. The order of the fields is V gene, clone size, D gene, J gene, CDR3 DNA, CDR3 protein. D genes are given only for firm matches. Some rows have no size entry. The others give once, few or many, or a class for an expanded clone.

>TRBV28|-|TRBD2|TRBJ2-3
TGTGCCAGCAGTTGGTCCTCCGGGGGGGATACGCAGTATTTT
CASSWSSGGDTQYF
>TRBV3-1/TRBV3-2|-|-|TRBJ1-2
TGTGCCAGCAGCCAAGACAGGGCTTACTATGGCTACACCTTC
CASSQDRAYYGYTF
>TRBV10-1|-|-|TRBJ2-7
TGCGCCAGCAGTAGGGACTTCTCCTACGAGCAGTACTTC
CASSRDFSYEQYF
>TRBV3-1/TRBV3-2|-|-|TRBJ1-4
TGTGCCAGCAGCCAAAGGGACGGCGACGAAAAACTGTTTTTT
CASSQRDGDEKLFF
>TRBV6-2/TRBV6-3|-|-|TRBJ1-5
TGTGCCAGCAGTTACGGTGGGAATCAGCCCCAGCATTTT
CASSYGGNQPQHF
>TRBV4-2|-|-|TRBJ1-5
TGTGCCAGCAGCCAAGAAGTGAACGGCGGAAGGGGGCCCCAGCATTTT
CASSQEVNGGRGPQHF
>TRBV29-1|-|-|TRBJ1-1
TGCAGCCCTCCCGCCGGGGGATCCGCTGAAGCTTTCTTT
CSPPAGGSAEAFF
>TRBV6-5|-|-|TRBJ2-5
TGTGCCAGCAGATCAGTGTCGGGAGCGGAGACCCAGTACTTC
CASRSVSGAETQYF
>TRBV30|-|-|TRBJ2-5
TGTGCCTGGAGTGTACTTGAGACCCAGTACTTC
CAWSVLETQYF
>TRBV7-3|-|TRBD1|TRBJ2-5
TGTGCCAGCAGCTTAACAGGGGACAGGGTCGGGGAGACCCAGTACTTC
CASSLTGDRVGETQYF
>TRBV6-2/TRBV6-3|-|TRBD1|TRBJ2-2
TGTGCCAGCAGTCCCGGGACAGGGGCAACCGGGGAGCTGTTTTTT
CASSPGTGATGELFF
>TRBV15|-|-|TRBJ2-2
TGTGCCACCAGCAGAGATATGGGGGGGCGCATGATCACCGGGGAGCTGTTTTTT
CATSRDMGGRMITGELFF
>TRBV12-3/TRBV12-4|-|TRBD1|TRBJ1-2
TGTGCCAGCAGTTTCGGACAGGGGAACGGCTACACCTTC
CASSFGQGNGYTF
>TRBV7-3|-|TRBD1|TRBJ1-1
TGTGCCAGCAGCCCGACAGGGGGTGGCACTGAAGCTTTCTTT
CASSPTGGGTEAFF
>TRBV19|-|-|TRBJ1-4
TGTGCCAGTAGTATTGGCCGACCGATTAATGAAAAACTGTTTTTT
CASSIGRPINEKLFF
>TRBV11-3|once|-|TRBJ1-1
TGTGCCAGCAGCTTGGGGACGAACACTGAAGCTTTCTTT
CASSLGTNTEAFF
>TRBV7-9|-|-|TRBJ1-2
TGTGCCAGCAGCAAGGCCGGGGTCAACTATGGCTACACCTTC
CASSKAGVNYGYTF
>TRBV30|-|-|TRBJ2-4
TGTGCCTGGACCCCCCTTGGGTCGGGGGTCAAAAACATTCAGTACTTC
CAWTPLGSGVKNIQYF
>TRBV11-2|-|-|TRBJ1-3
TGTGCCAGCAGCCTAGATAGGGTTAACACCATATATTTT
CASSLDRVNTIYF
>TRBV28|-|TRBD1|TRBJ2-7
TGTGCCAGCAGCCCCCCCGGACAGGGGGCTAGCGGCCCCGGGGAGCAGTACTTC
CASSPPGQGASGPGEQYF
>TRBV24-1|-|TRBD2|TRBJ2-1
TGTGCCACCAGTGATTTTTTAGCGGGAGGGTACAATGAGCAGTTCTTC
CATSDFLAGGYNEQFF
>TRBV19|-|-|TRBJ2-1
TGTGCCAGTAGTACCTTTGGGGAGCAGTTCTTC
CASSTFGEQFF
>TRBV24-1|-|-|TRBJ2-2
TGTGCCACCAGTGGGCCAACGAACACCGGGGAGCTGTTTTTT
CATSGPTNTGELFF
>TRBV12-3/TRBV12-4|once|-|TRBJ1-2
TGTGCCAGCAGTTTTGTCCAGGGCAATGGCTACACCTTC
CASSFVQGNGYTF
>TRBV19|once|TRBD2|TRBJ2-1
TGTGCCAGTAGTATAAGGCGGACTAGCGGGAGGGCCGTCGCCTCCTACAATGAGCAGTTCTTC
CASSIRRTSGRAVASYNEQFF
>TRBV12-3/TRBV12-4|-|-|TRBJ1-1
TGTGCCAGCAGCTGGACGGACTACACTGAAGCTTTCTTT
CASSWTDYTEAFF
>TRBV19|-|-|TRBJ2-1
TGTGCCAGTACCCCAGGCGGCAGGGGTGGGTACAATGAGCAGTTCTTC
CASTPGGRGGYNEQFF
>TRBV24-1|-|-|TRBJ2-1
TGTGCCACCAGTGTTAGTGGGGGGTCATATGAGCAGTTCTTC
CATSVSGGSYEQFF
>TRBV27|-|-|TRBJ1-1
TGTGCCAGCAGTTTATCGGTCGGCGGGACTGAAGCTTTCTTT
CASSLSVGGTEAFF
>TRBV30|-|-|TRBJ2-2
TGTGCCTGGAGTGTAGGAGGGCTGAACACCGGGGAGCTGTTTTTT
CAWSVGGLNTGELFF
>TRBV5-1|-|TRBD1|TRBJ2-5
TGCGCCAGCAGCACCGGACAGGGGCTACAAGAGACCCAGTACTTC
CASSTGQGLQETQYF
>TRBV6-2/TRBV6-3|-|TRBD1|TRBJ2-7
TGTGCCAGCAGTTACGACAGGGATATCCACGAGCAGTACTTC
CASSYDRDIHEQYF
>TRBV5-1|-|-|TRBJ2-2
TGCGCCAGCAGCCTGGCCGTGGGAGGCAACACCGGGGAGCTGTTTTTT
CASSLAVGGNTGELFF
>TRBV27|-|TRBD1|TRBJ1-1
TGTGCCAGCAGTCCAGCATCGTTAGGACAGGCTGAAGCTTTCTTT
CASSPASLGQAEAFF
>TRBV19|-|-|TRBJ1-5
TGTGCCAGTAGTATTCGAGGTACTCAGCCCCAGCATTTT
CASSIRGTQPQHF
>TRBV28|-|TRBD1|TRBJ1-5
TGTGCCAGCAGCCCCTGGGGAGGGGGCAGTCGGGTCAATCAGCCCCAGCATTTT
CASSPWGGGSRVNQPQHF
>TRBV14|-|TRBD2|TRBJ2-1
TGTGCCAGCAGCGTGTCGCTAGCGGCAACCGGGCATGAGCAGTTCTTC
CASSVSLAATGHEQFF
>TRBV12-5|-|TRBD1|TRBJ1-5
TGTGCTAGTGGTTTGTCCTGGACAGGGGCCGCGGATAGCAATCAGCCCCAGCATTTT
CASGLSWTGAADSNQPQHF
>TRBV30|-|-|TRBJ2-1
TGTGCCTGGAGTGTATCCCTAATCGGGGGCTCCTACAATGAGCAGTTCTTC
CAWSVSLIGGSYNEQFF
>TRBV19|-|TRBD2|TRBJ2-1
TGTGCCAGTAGTATAGGGGCTAGCGGGAGCTGGGTATCATACAATGAGCAGTTCTTC
CASSIGASGSWVSYNEQFF
>TRBV9|once|-|TRBJ2-1
TGTGCCAGCAGCGAGGGTCCAGGGGTCAATGAGCAGTTCTTC
CASSEGPGVNEQFF
>TRBV2|-|-|TRBJ1-4
TGTGCCAGCAGTGAATCTAGCGGTGGTCAAACAACTAATGAAAAACTGTTTTTT
CASSESSGGQTTNEKLFF
>TRBV27|-|-|TRBJ2-1
TGTGCCAGCAGTTGGGAAGGGAGCGATGAGCAGTTCTTC
CASSWEGSDEQFF
>TRBV6-5|few|-|TRBJ1-1
TGTGCCAGCAGAAGGGAACAGAATTCTGAAGCTTTCTTT
CASRREQNSEAFF
>TRBV7-2|-|-|TRBJ2-2
TGTGCCAGCAGCTTAAGGCGTGGGGACACCGGGGAGCTGTTTTTT
CASSLRRGDTGELFF
>TRBV3-1/TRBV3-2|-|TRBD2|TRBJ2-1
TGTGCCAGCAGCCACCCCAAGCGGGATCAAAACAATGAGCAGTTCTTC
CASSHPKRDQNNEQFF
>TRBV7-2|-|-|TRBJ1-5
TGTGCCAGCAGCCCAGACGGCCCCAATCAGCCCCAGCATTTT
CASSPDGPNQPQHF
>TRBV20-1|-|-|TRBJ1-2
TGCAGTGCTAGTTTTTCAGGGACCAACTATGGCTACACCTTC
CSASFSGTNYGYTF
>TRBV6-5|-|-|TRBJ2-7
TGTGCCAGCATGAGGGCTCTAAGCTACTACGAGCAGTACTTC
CASMRALSYYEQYF
>TRBV7-2|-|TRBD1|TRBJ2-5
TGTGCCAGCAGCTTCGACAGGGGCATAGAGACCCAGTACTTC
CASSFDRGIETQYF
>TRBV15|-|TRBD1|TRBJ1-2
TGTGCCACCAGCAGCGACTGGACAGGGAACTATGGCTACACCTTC
CATSSDWTGNYGYTF